The 27 T cell receptor beta chains in this list originate from one sample, sequenced in a study of blood T cell repertoires in COVID-19. The protocol was immunoSEQ multiplex PCR, while the TCRdb copy is restricted to in-frame clones and leaves out a portion. The sample lists approximately 380,000 clones; roughly nine tenths were seen once. Sequencing was done on a sample of PBMCs or T cells enriched from blood (not recorded which). The receptors were gathered from a woman in her thirties or forties who had been exposed to COVID-19.

This rearrangement joins TRBV9 to TRBJ2-5; the D gene is possibly TRBD1 (6 bases). V lost 0 bases to trimming and J lost 2 bases, with 8 bases between them. The CDR3 is made up of 14 amino acids. Germline CDR1 reads SGDLS; CDR2 reads YYNGEE. CDR3 loop: CASSVGTGQETQYF. The CDR3 DNA sequence: TGTGCCAGCAGCGTAGGTACAGGGCAAGAGACCCAGTACTTC.

The table lists this clone with a few counts. J is TRBJ2-3 and V is TRBV2; D possibly corresponds to TRBD1 (5 bases). The germline CDR1 and CDR2 sequences are SNHLY and FYNNEI. CDR3 length equals 14 residues. The ends were cut back, 7 bases at V and 1 base at J, with 12 bases in the middle. The CDR3 spells CASTGVGGTDTQYF. CDR3 in DNA: TGTGCCAGCACGGGCGTAGGGGGCACAGATACGCAGTATTTT.

This chain joins TRBV29-1 and TRBJ1-4; possible D gene TRBD1, 5 bases. V was cut by 7 bases and J by 0 bases, with 18 bases left in between. CDR1 and CDR2 (germline): SQVTM, ANQGSEA. The CDR3 sequence is 16 residues long. The CDR3 region is CSAAHPSGATNEKLFF. The CDR3 bases are TGCAGCGCCGCTCACCCCTCGGGGGCAACTAATGAAAAACTGTTTTTT.

J is TRBJ1-2 and V is TRBV3-1 (or the pseudogene TRBV3-2); 8 bases align to TRBD1. Trimming removed 0 bases from V and 2 bases from J; junction bases left unmatched: 8. CDR1 and CDR2 (germline): LGHDT, YNNKEL (reference sequence). The CDR3 length is 17 residues. This CDR3 reads CASSQETGQGSNYGYTF. Written as DNA, the CDR3 is TGTGCCAGCAGCCAAGAGACCGGACAGGGATCAAACTATGGCTACACCTTC.

The chain carries TRBV30 and TRBJ2-1; 13 bases map to TRBD2. The germline V gene has CDR1 GTSNPN and CDR2 SVGIG (reference sequence). J was trimmed by 0 bases and V by 1 base; bases with no gene match: 9. The CDR3 runs to 19 residues. CDR3 amino acids: CAWSGLAGGLLSSYNEQFF. The CDR3 bases are TGTGCCTGGAGTGGACTAGCGGGGGGTCTTCTAAGCTCCTACAATGAGCAGTTCTTC.

The chain combines TRBV4-2 with TRBJ2-1; 8 nucleotides align to TRBD2. V shed 0 bases and J 4 bases; nucleotides not matched to a gene: 5. Germline CDR1 reads LGHNA; CDR2 reads YNFKEQ. The CDR3 runs 16 residues. The CDR3 sequence is CASSQDESGGYNEQFF. CDR3 nucleotide sequence: TGTGCCAGCAGCCAAGATGAAAGCGGGGGTTACAATGAGCAGTTCTTC.

This sequence joins TRBV5-7 and TRBJ1-3; no reliable D call. TRBV5-7 is an ORF for which the function is uncertain. The CDR3 contains 15 residues. Trimming took off 2 bases at V and 0 bases at J, with 9 bases between the two ends. CDR3 nucleotide sequence: TGTGCCAGCAGCTTATATCGGTGCTCTGGAAACACCATATATTTT. Translated: CASSLYRCSGNTIYF.

The chain combines TRBV18 with TRBJ1-1; perhaps TRBD1 as D (5 bases). Between the trimmed V and J ends, which lost 6 bases and 0 bases, there was a span of 17 bases. This CDR3 has 16 amino acids. Looked up from germline, CDR1 is KGHSH and CDR2 is LQKENI. This CDR3 is CASSHSSGSVNTEAFF. The CDR3 DNA sequence: TGTGCCAGCTCCCATTCGTCAGGGTCCGTGAACACTGAAGCTTTCTTT.

CDR3 amino acids: CATSRVRDNTGELFF. In DNA, the CDR3 is TGTGCCACCAGCAGAGTCAGGGATAACACCGGGGAGCTGTTTTTT. The gene calls are TRBV15 and TRBJ2-2; tentatively, D is TRBD1 (5 bases). Germline assignment: CDR1 LNHNV and CDR2 YYDKDF (reference sequence). Trimming removed 1 base from V and 2 bases from J, with 8 bases in between. The CDR3 consists of 15 residues. The full variable domain, its missing parts supplied by reference TRBV15 and TRBJ2-2, is DAMVIQNPRYQVTQFGKPVTLSCSQTLNHNVMYWYQQKSSQAPKLLFHYYDKDFNNEADTPDNFQSRRPNTSFCFLDIRSPGLGDTAMYLCATSRVRDNTGELFFGEGSRLTVL.

The gene calls are TRBV6-6 and TRBJ1-4; D possibly corresponds to TRBD1 (5 bases). Deletions cut 5 bases from V and 1 base from J, with 14 bases between. This CDR3 contains 16 residues. CDR1 MNHNY and CDR2 SVGAGI come from the germline V gene (reference sequence). The CDR3 coding sequence is TGTGCCAGCAGTAATAGGGTAGACAGAACTAATGAAAAACTGTTTTTT. It is translated as CASSNRVDRTNEKLFF.

This sequence joins TRBV12-5 and TRBJ2-4; D might be TRBD2 (6 bases). Germline CDR1 is LGHNT and CDR2 is FRNRAP. The length of the CDR3 is 17 residues. V lost 3 bases to trimming and J lost 2 bases, with 17 bases between them. CDR3: CASGFARLGRTKNIQYF. CDR3 nucleotides: TGTGCTAGTGGTTTCGCAAGACTGGGGAGGACCAAAAACATTCAGTACTTC.

This clone turned up a few times. V gene TRBV29-1 combines with J gene TRBJ1-5; 7 bases line up with TRBD1. The CDR3 covers 16 residues. Germline assignment: CDR1 SQVTM and CDR2 ANQGSEA. The V gene end was trimmed by 5 bases and the J gene end by 0 bases; junction bases not matched to a gene: 10. CDR3 sequence reads: CSVLEAGGNSNQPQHF. Here the CDR3 DNA reads TGCAGCGTTTTGGAGGCAGGGGGGAATAGCAATCAGCCCCAGCATTTT.

The chain is built from TRBV19 and TRBJ1-5; 8 bases align to TRBD1. Germline V gene lookup returns CDR1 LNHDA and CDR2 SQIVND (reference sequence). The V gene end was trimmed by 4 bases and the J gene end by 4 bases; junction bases not matched to a gene: 15. The CDR3 runs to 18 residues. CDR3 protein: CASSTTIKAGGWNQPQHF. CDR3 bases: TGTGCCAGTAGTACAACTATAAAGGCAGGGGGCTGGAATCAGCCCCAGCATTTT.

This chain connects TRBV4-3 to TRBJ1-2; 8 bases line up with TRBD1. The germline CDR1 and CDR2 sequences are LGHNA and YSLEER. The CDR3 has 16 amino acids. With 0 bases clipped from V and 4 bases from J, the junction kept 7 bases outside the gene matches. The CDR3 region has the DNA TGCGCCAGCAGCCAAGATCTTGACAGGGGCCCCTATGGCTACACCTTC. Its translation: CASSQDLDRGPYGYTF.

J is TRBJ1-2 and V is TRBV21-1; TRBD1 is the table's D call and was not checked against the DNA. TRBV21-1 is tagged as a pseudogene. The CDR3 runs 16 residues. The CDR3, as DNA: TGTGCCAGCAGCACTGCCGGGACAGGGGTACACTATGGCTACACCTTC. This encodes CASSTAGTGVHYGYTF.

This chain links TRBV5-1 with TRBJ2-2, with a possible D match to TRBD2 (5 bases). The length of the CDR3 is 16 residues. V dropped 1 base and J dropped 7 bases, with 17 bases sitting between them. Germline CDR1 SGHRS, CDR2 YFSETQ. CDR3 nucleotides: TGCGCCAGCAGCTTGCTTGCTAGCCGTGATGTCGGGGAGCTGTTTTTT. As protein: CASSLLASRDVGELFF.

This rearrangement joins TRBV6-1 to TRBJ1-5, with no clear D. The CDR3 is made up of 13 amino acids. In germline, CDR1 is MNHNS, CDR2 SASEGT. V was cut by 2 bases and J by 6 bases, with 8 bases left in between. The CDR3 nucleotides are TGTGCCAGCAGTGAATGGCATCGTCAGCCCCAGCATTTT. Amino acid sequence: CASSEWHRQPQHF.

This chain joins TRBV11-2 and TRBJ1-1; D perhaps matches TRBD1 (6 bases). The CDR3 loop spans 15 amino acids. Germline V gene data show CDR1 as SGHAT and CDR2 as FQNNGV. V was clipped by 5 bases and J by 3 bases, with 16 bases between them. The DNA of the CDR3 is TGTGCCAGCAGCCCCACAGGGTTTGGGGACACTGAAGCTTTCTTT. This gives the protein CASSPTGFGDTEAFF. The full variable domain, completed using reference TRBV11-2 and TRBJ1-1, is EAGVAQSPRYKIIEKRQSVAFWCNPISGHATLYWYQQILGQGPKLLIQFQNNGVVDDSQLPKDRFSAERLKGVDSTLKIQPAKLEDSAVYLCASSPTGFGDTEAFFGQGTRLTVV.

V is TRBV7-3 and J is TRBJ2-1, with D possibly being TRBD2 (6 bases). This CDR3 has 14 residues. Germline-derived CDR1 and CDR2 are SGHTA and FQGTGA. V lost 0 bases and J lost 7, with 10 bases in between. The CDR3 region is CASSLTRAGNEQFF. In DNA, the CDR3 is TGTGCCAGCAGCTTAACGCGGGCGGGAAATGAGCAGTTCTTC.

The V and J genes are TRBV7-9 and TRBJ2-1, with TRBD2 matching over 10 bases. The CDR3 sequence is 17 residues long. The germline V gene encodes CDR1 SEHNR and CDR2 FQNEAQ (reference sequence). V shed 3 bases, J shed 2 bases, and the junction held 7 bases outside the gene matches. The CDR3 region is CASSFRTGLATYNEQFF. The CDR3 region has the DNA TGTGCCAGCAGCTTTAGGACGGGACTAGCGACCTACAATGAGCAGTTCTTC. The variable domain in full, with the rest retrieved from reference TRBV7-9 and TRBJ2-1, is DTGVSQNPRHKITKRGQNVTFRCDPISEHNRLYWYRQTLGQGPEFLTYFQNEAQLEKSRLLSDRFSAERPKGSFSTLEIQRTEQGDSAMYLCASSFRTGLATYNEQFFGPGTRLTVL.

The CDR3 is CAWSVLGTEKDYEQYF. The CDR3 DNA sequence: TGTGCCTGGAGTGTTTTGGGGACAGAAAAGGACTACGAGCAGTACTTC. The gene calls are TRBV30 and TRBJ2-7, with TRBD1 matching 7 bases. The CDR3 runs 16 residues. Per germline, CDR1 GTSNPN and CDR2 SVGIG (reference sequence). Unmatched junction bases numbered 11, after V lost 0 bases and J lost 3 bases. Using reference TRBV30 and TRBJ2-7 for the parts outside the CDR3, the full variable domain is SQTIHQWPATLVQPVGSPLSLECTVEGTSNPNLYWYRQAAGRGLQLLFYSVGIGQISSEVPQNLSASRPQDRQFILSSKKLLLSDSGFYLCAWSVLGTEKDYEQYFGPGTRLTVT.

The CDR3: CASSVGSGGTDTQYF. The CDR3 region has the DNA TGTGCCAGCAGTGTGGGTAGCGGGGGCACAGATACGCAGTATTTT. This chain uses TRBV6-4 with TRBJ2-3; 8 nucleotides align to TRBD2. The CDR3 consists of 15 residues. V shed 4 bases and J 1 base; nucleotides not matched to a gene: 4. Germline V lookup: CDR1 MRHNA, CDR2 SNTAGT.

This CDR3 reads CASSPARDRGYNEQFF. CDR3 sequence (DNA): TGTGCCAGCAGCCCCGCCCGGGACAGGGGCTACAATGAGCAGTTCTTC. The chain links TRBV7-9 to TRBJ2-1; 10 bases agree with TRBD1. Trimming cost V 5 bases and J 3 bases; bases outside gene matches: 7. This CDR3 contains 16 residues. Germline CDR1 is SEHNR and CDR2 is FQNEAQ (reference sequence).

The sample holds one count of this clone. The chain uses TRBV18 and TRBJ1-1, with 7 nucleotides matching TRBD1. V shed 2 bases, J shed 2 bases, and the junction held 5 bases outside the gene matches. Germline V gene lookup returns CDR1 KGHSH and CDR2 LQKENI. This CDR3 has 15 residues. The CDR3 nucleotides are TGTGCCAGCTCACCAAGGGGGACAGCCAACACTGAAGCTTTCTTT. This encodes CASSPRGTANTEAFF.

V and J are TRBV6-4 and TRBJ1-2, with unresolved D. Deletions cut 0 bases from V and 7 bases from J, with 15 bases between. In germline, CDR1 is MRHNA, CDR2 SNTAGT. The CDR3 totals 15 residues. The CDR3 sequence is CASSDSRDVSRGYTF. CDR3 nucleotide sequence: TGTGCCAGCAGTGACTCGAGGGATGTGTCGCGTGGCTACACCTTC.

The chain recombines TRBV29-1 with TRBJ1-2; D might be TRBD1 (5 bases). This CDR3 comprises 11 residues. Germline V gives CDR1 SQVTM, CDR2 ANQGSEA. Trimming stripped 7 bases from V and 8 bases from J, with 14 bases between. The CDR3: CSAEAGPGYTF. CDR3 bases: TGCAGCGCCGAGGCAGGGCCAGGCTACACCTTC.

The gene calls are TRBV14 and TRBJ2-2; 10 bases agree with TRBD2. This CDR3 spans 16 amino acids. V was clipped by 4 bases and J by 7 bases; unmatched bases: 9. Germline CDR1 reads SGHDN; CDR2 reads FVKESK. The CDR3 nucleotides are TGTGCCAGCAGCCTCCTAGCGGGAGCGCGCGACGGGGAGCTGTTTTTT. Translating it yields CASSLLAGARDGELFF. Looking up the rest from reference TRBV14 and TRBJ2-2 gives the full variable domain: EAGVTQFPSHSVIEKGQTVTLRCDPISGHDNLYWYRRVMGKEIKFLLHFVKESKQDESGMPNNRFLAERTGGTYSTLKVQPAELEDSGVYFCASSLLAGARDGELFFGEGSRLTVL.